A single sample gave rise to the 7 T cell receptor beta chains below, sequenced in a study of identical twins (dated by TCRdb to 2015 to 2016). Receptor libraries were prepared by 5' RACE. Instrument used: Illumina HiSeq 2000. TCRdb took the public reads, trimmed them with fastp at Q25, ran MiXCR for clone calling and kept in-frame beta chains. Here each entry gathers all rows of one CDR3 protein and keeps the most common genes and DNA. The sample table lists roughly 350,000 distinct CDR3 sequences, about 9% of them with a count of one. The ten largest clones add up to under 9.5% of the sample. Sequencing was carried out using naive T cells sorted from blood. Read against the paper, the sample's cell subset or site label means: cells isolated with a human naive T-cell isolation kit. The receptors were gathered from a woman aged 45-60 years in good health.

Here the CDR3 reads CATSGLAGETQYF. The CDR3 nucleotides are TGTGCCACCAGTGGACTAGCCGGAGAGACCCAGTACTTC. The chain employs TRBV24-1 and TRBJ2-5; 7 bases are a match to TRBD2. J lost 4 bases, V lost 5 bases, and 3 bases had no gene match. The CDR3 length is 13 residues. CDR1 KGHDR and CDR2 SFDVKD come from the germline V gene.

The chain recombines TRBV7-8 with TRBJ2-5, with TRBD1 matching over 9 bases. CDR3 length equals 20 residues. With V trimmed by 5 bases and J by 2 bases, 21 bases remained unmatched. Germline lookup yields CDR1 SGHVS and CDR2 FQNEAQ. CDR3 sequence: CASSLSLKPTGGQDQETQYF. In DNA form, the CDR3 reads TGTGCCAGCAGCCTGAGTTTAAAACCGACAGGGGGTCAGGATCAAGAGACCCAGTACTTC.

This clonotype was seen more than once but under ten times. The chain carries TRBV20-1 and TRBJ2-7; possibly TRBD2 for D (8 bases). This CDR3 is built from 18 residues. The germline gives CDR1 DFQATT, CDR2 SNEGSKA (reference sequence). The germline V and J ends were trimmed by 0 bases and 3 bases, with 24 bases remaining between them. CDR3 in DNA: TGCAGTGCTAGAGATCATGACAGGGCGGGACTAGGGTACTACGAGCAGTACTTC. Amino acid sequence: CSARDHDRAGLGYYEQYF.

The rearrangement links TRBV12-3 or TRBV12-4 to TRBJ2-1; TRBD2 matches 16 bases. The trim removed 0 bases at V and 4 bases at J, leaving 9 bases unmatched. The CDR3 length is 20 residues. This CDR3 is CASSLARGTSGRATYNEQFF. CDR3 nucleotide sequence: TGTGCCAGCAGTTTAGCGCGGGGGACTAGCGGGAGGGCTACTTACAATGAGCAGTTCTTC.

A remark on this clonotype: A much larger clone differs by one base, so this may be a read error. The V and J genes are TRBV3-1 and TRBJ2-3; 9 bases match TRBD2. Germline V gives CDR1 LGHDT, CDR2 YNNKEL (reference sequence). The CDR3 runs to 14 residues. DNA of the CDR3: TGTGCCAGCAGCATTAGCGGGAGCACAGATGCGCAGTATTTT. The encoded protein is CASSISGSTDAQYF.

This clonotype has more than one count but fewer than ten. This chain uses TRBV12-3 or TRBV12-4 with TRBJ2-3; 16 positions match TRBD2. The CDR3 loop spans 19 amino acids. The V gene end was trimmed by 4 bases and the J gene end by 3 bases; junction bases not matched to a gene: 10. The CDR3 sequence is CASSSRLGLAGGPTDTQYF. The DNA for the CDR3 is TGTGCCAGCAGTTCCCGTTTGGGACTAGCGGGAGGGCCGACAGATACGCAGTATTTT.

This clonotype was counted only a few times. The chain is built from TRBV12-3 or TRBV12-4 and TRBJ2-3; 8 nucleotides agree with TRBD2. The CDR3 loop spans 16 amino acids. Losses at the gene ends were 4 bases for V and 2 bases for J; bases not matched to a gene: 8. Written as DNA, the CDR3 is TGTGCCAGCAGTTCCACTAGCGGAGAGGACACAGATACGCAGTATTTT. It encodes CASSSTSGEDTDTQYF.